A single sample is the source of the 9 T cell receptor beta chains below, sequenced in a study of blood T cells in healthy people across ages. A second about 7 to 11 cycle PCR used barcoded and J-beta primers. TCRdb fed the 5' RACE reads into MiXCR, producing one record per CDR3 protein. The profile shows hundreds of thousands of distinct CDR3 sequences, more than 45% of them singletons. Sequenced material: blood. The receptors here all came from a man aged 55 to 70 in good health.

The genes are TRBV6-2 or TRBV6-3 and TRBJ1-5; TRBD1 aligns across 8 bases. CDR3 size: 17 residues. Looked up from germline, CDR1 is MNHEY and CDR2 is SVGEGT. V trimming: 7 bases; J trimming: 0 bases; junction bases outside the gene matches: 11. CDR3 sequence reads: CASIGQGGPNSNQPQHF. The CDR3 coding sequence is TGTGCCAGCATAGGACAGGGAGGACCTAATAGCAATCAGCCCCAGCATTTT.

This chain joins TRBV10-2 and TRBJ1-1; TRBD1 agrees at 8 bases. This CDR3 is 15 amino acids long. J lost 1 base, V lost 7 bases, and 8 bases had no gene match. Per the germline V gene, CDR1 is WSHSY and CDR2 is SAAADI. CDR3 DNA: TGCGCCAGCAACGACAGGGGAAACCCGAACACTGAAGCTTTCTTT. It encodes CASNDRGNPNTEAFF.

The chain has TRBV12-3 or TRBV12-4 and TRBJ1-2; 7 positions agree with TRBD1. V was pared by 5 bases and J by 4 bases, with 13 bases of the junction left unmatched. The CDR3 has 16 amino acids. The CDR3 bases are TGTGCCAGCAGTCCCAAAACAGGGGTTCATTCCTATGGCTACACCTTC. Amino acid sequence: CASSPKTGVHSYGYTF.

The chain combines TRBV7-9 with TRBJ2-1; possible D gene TRBD2, 5 bases. CDR1 SEHNR and CDR2 FQNEAQ come from the germline V gene (reference sequence). The CDR3 length is 15 residues. V was cut by 5 bases and J by 8 bases, with 19 bases left in between. CDR3 nucleotide sequence: TGTGCCAGCAGCCCAAAACAGAGACTATCGGATGAGCAGTTCTTC. It translates to CASSPKQRLSDEQFF.

This clonotype was found once. The genes are TRBV24-1 and TRBJ2-1; 12 nucleotides match TRBD2. Germline V gives CDR1 KGHDR, CDR2 SFDVKD. This CDR3 contains 17 residues. J lost 0 bases, V lost 8 bases, and 7 bases had no gene match. As DNA, the CDR3 is TGTGCCACCATGGGGACTAGCGGGCCCAGCTCCTACAATGAGCAGTTCTTC. As protein: CATMGTSGPSSYNEQFF.

CDR3 residues: CASSSYGTAYNEQFF. CDR3 coding DNA: TGTGCCAGCAGCTCTTACGGGACAGCTTACAATGAGCAGTTCTTC. V and J are TRBV27 and TRBJ2-1; 7 bases line up with TRBD1. Germline V gives CDR1 MNHEY, CDR2 SMNVEV (reference sequence). V shed 6 bases and J 4 bases; nucleotides not matched to a gene: 9. This CDR3 has 15 amino acids.

This clonotype was found many times. The chain carries TRBV5-1 and TRBJ2-1; D call uncertain. The CDR3 sequence is 16 residues long. In germline, CDR1 is SGHRS, CDR2 YFSETQ. Trimming left V 0 bases short and J 2 bases short, with 12 bases between. The DNA for the CDR3 is TGCGCCAGCAGCTTGGAGGTGGGTGCGGCCTACAATGAGCAGTTCTTC. The encoded protein is CASSLEVGAAYNEQFF.

This clonotype came up a few times. The V and J genes are TRBV20-1 and TRBJ1-2, with 9 positions matching TRBD1. This CDR3 is 14 amino acids long. V gave up 5 bases and J gave up 4 bases; unmatched junction bases: 8. Germline V gene data show CDR1 as DFQATT and CDR2 as SNEGSKA (reference sequence). In DNA, the CDR3 is TGCAGTGCTGCGGACAGGGGACCTTCCTATGGCTACACCTTC. It is translated as CSAADRGPSYGYTF.

To note about this clonotype: The junction shows a germline mismatch at one end, possibly a read error. The chain has TRBV18 and TRBJ2-3; D is ambiguous. The CDR3 length is 13 residues. Germline V CDR1 and CDR2: KGHSH, LQKENI. The CDR3 DNA reads TGTGCCGGCTCACTGGGCCCTACAGATACGCAGTATTTT. Amino acids: CAGSLGPTDTQYF.